These 13 T cell receptor beta chains share one sample of origin, sequenced in a study of shared clonotypes between healthy human individuals. Only in-frame clones appear in the TCRdb table, and some are missing; sequencing was by immunoSEQ multiplex PCR. The table has millions of clones, roughly nine tenths seen once. Sample: naive CD4+ T cells sorted from blood. Subset in this sample: CD45RA+ positively selected. Receptors originate from a man aged 18 to 30 in good health.

For the CDR3, the DNA is TGTGCCAGCAGCTTTTTGGGGGCGCTGGGTGAAAAACTGTTTTTT. Its protein product is CASSFLGALGEKLFF. The gene calls are TRBV5-5 and TRBJ1-4; a weak D match, TRBD1 (6 bases). The ends were cut back, 2 bases at V and 7 bases at J, with 15 bases in the middle. The germline V gene has CDR1 SGHKS and CDR2 YYEKEE (reference sequence). This CDR3 comprises 15 residues.

In nucleotides, the CDR3 is TGTGCCAGCAGTTACCGATCTTCCGGGGAGCTGTTTTTT. As protein: CASSYRSSGELFF. V is TRBV6-5 and J is TRBJ2-2; no clear D gene. CDR1 is MNHEY and CDR2 is SVGAGI in the germline V gene. V was trimmed by 2 bases and J by 6 bases, leaving 7 bases between them. The CDR3 is 13 residues long.

J is TRBJ1-2 and V is TRBV5-1, with 8 bases that match TRBD1. This CDR3 contains 15 residues. Unmatched junction bases numbered 7, after V lost 4 bases and J lost 2 bases. Germline lookup yields CDR1 SGHRS and CDR2 YFSETQ. The CDR3 loop reads CASSPGQGPNYGYTF. The CDR3 region has the DNA TGCGCCAGCAGCCCCGGACAGGGTCCCAACTATGGCTACACCTTC. Filled out from reference TRBV5-1 and TRBJ1-2, the complete variable domain reads KAGVTQTPRYLIKTRGQQVTLSCSPISGHRSVSWYQQTPGQGLQFLFEYFSETQRNKGNFPGRFSGRQFSNSRSEMNVSTLELGDSALYLCASSPGQGPNYGYTFGSGTRLTVV.

The chain has TRBV2 and TRBJ2-1; 9 nucleotides line up with TRBD2. CDR1 and CDR2 from the germline V gene are SNHLY and FYNNEI. Unmatched junction bases numbered 8, after V lost 4 bases and J lost 7 bases. The CDR3 is made up of 15 amino acids. This chain's CDR3 is CASSVLAGVANEQFF. In nucleotides, the CDR3 is TGTGCCAGCAGTGTTTTAGCGGGAGTTGCAAATGAGCAGTTCTTC.

This sequence joins TRBV7-2 and TRBJ2-1, with 10 bases matching TRBD2. The CDR3 has 14 residues. CDR1 and CDR2 from the germline V gene are SGHTA and FQGNSA. The ends lost 5 bases at V and 9 bases at J; junction bases unmatched: 7. The CDR3 here is CASSLGGLAVEQFF. The CDR3 region has the DNA TGTGCCAGCAGCCTAGGCGGACTAGCGGTTGAGCAGTTCTTC.

A remark on this clone: The same CDR3 is also encoded by other DNA sequences in this sample. The chain links TRBV5-4 to TRBJ1-2; weak D call: TRBD1 (5 bases). This CDR3 comprises 13 residues. Germline V gene lookup returns CDR1 SGHNT and CDR2 YYREEE (reference sequence). Trimming cost V 5 bases and J 2 bases, with 10 bases left between them. The CDR3 spells CASSPDTNYGYTF. The CDR3 nucleotides read TGTGCCAGCAGTCCGGACACGAACTATGGCTACACCTTC.

The V call is TRBV5-1, the J call TRBJ1-3, with D perhaps TRBD1 (6 bases). Germline V lookup: CDR1 SGHRS, CDR2 YFSETQ. The CDR3 has 14 residues. V was clipped by 0 bases and J by 9 bases, with 13 bases between them. This chain's CDR3 is CASSLDLGGPTIYF. In nucleotides, the CDR3 is TGCGCCAGCAGCTTGGACTTAGGGGGGCCCACCATATATTTT.

The genes are TRBV30 and TRBJ2-2; 11 bases agree with TRBD1. This CDR3 region has 15 residues. V shed 3 bases and J 7 bases; nucleotides not matched to a gene: 7. Germline V lookup: CDR1 GTSNPN, CDR2 SVGIG (reference sequence). The CDR3, as DNA: TGTGCCTGGAGCCAGGACAGGGGGCGAGGCGGGGAGCTGTTTTTT. It is translated as CAWSQDRGRGGELFF.

The chain recombines TRBV6-5 with TRBJ1-1; a weak D match, TRBD1 (5 bases). CDR1 and CDR2 (germline): MNHEY, SVGAGI. The V gene lost 5 bases and the J gene lost 6 bases, with 19 bases spanning the gap. CDR3 size: 15 residues. The DNA of the CDR3 is TGTGCCAGCAGTCCCCCAGGCAGGCCGGGGGCTGAAGCTTTCTTT. This translates into CASSPPGRPGAEAFF.

The chain carries TRBV7-2 and TRBJ2-1; 13 nucleotides align to TRBD2. The germline gives CDR1 SGHTA, CDR2 FQGNSA. The CDR3 contains 16 residues. J was trimmed by 8 bases and V by 2 bases; bases with no gene match: 6. The CDR3 nucleotides read TGTGCCAGCAGCTTACAAGGACTAGCGGGGGTGGATGAGCAGTTCTTC. It translates to CASSLQGLAGVDEQFF. The whole variable domain, remainder taken from reference TRBV7-2 and TRBJ2-1, is GAGVSQSPSNKVTEKGKDVELRCDPISGHTALYWYRQSLGQGLEFLIYFQGNSAPDKSGLPSDRFSAERTGGSVSTLTIQRTQQEDSAVYLCASSLQGLAGVDEQFFGPGTRLTVL.

This clone appeared once. The rearrangement uses TRBV10-1 and TRBJ2-3; D not resolved. V lost 0 bases, J lost 1 base, and 14 bases lay in between. The V gene's germline CDR1 is WNHNN and CDR2 SYGVQD (reference sequence). This CDR3 is built from 17 residues. The CDR3 loop is CASSESRLLAGTDTQYF. CDR3 in DNA: TGCGCCAGCAGTGAGTCGAGACTCCTGGCAGGCACAGATACGCAGTATTTT.

The chain couples TRBV6-6 to TRBJ2-5, with D unresolved. CDR1 is MNHNY and CDR2 is SVGAGI in the germline V gene (reference sequence). The CDR3 covers 14 residues. The V and J ends lost 0 bases and 0 bases respectively, with 5 bases between them. In nucleotides, the CDR3 is TGTGCCAGCAGTTACTCACGGTACCAAGAGACCCAGTACTTC. Its protein is CASSYSRYQETQYF.

This clone was observed a few times. CDR3 in amino acids: CASSQASSSGANVLTF. CDR3 coding DNA: TGCGCCAGCAGCCAAGCCAGTAGCTCTGGGGCCAACGTCCTGACTTTC. This chain uses TRBV4-1 with TRBJ2-6; no firm D call. Germline V gene sequence: CDR1 MGHRA, CDR2 YSYEKL. The CDR3 has 16 amino acids. The V end was cut by 1 base, the J end by 0 bases, with 7 bases between.